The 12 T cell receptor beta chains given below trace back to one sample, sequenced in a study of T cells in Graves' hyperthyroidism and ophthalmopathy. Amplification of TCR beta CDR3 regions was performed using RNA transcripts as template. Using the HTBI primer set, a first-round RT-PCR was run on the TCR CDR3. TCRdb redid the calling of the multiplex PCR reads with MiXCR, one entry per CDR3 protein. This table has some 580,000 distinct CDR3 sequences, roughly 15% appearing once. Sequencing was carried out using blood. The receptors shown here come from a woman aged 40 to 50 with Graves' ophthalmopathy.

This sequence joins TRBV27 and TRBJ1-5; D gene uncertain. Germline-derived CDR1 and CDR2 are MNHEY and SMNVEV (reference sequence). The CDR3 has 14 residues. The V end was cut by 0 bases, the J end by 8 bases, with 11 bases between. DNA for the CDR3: TGTGCCAGCAGTTTATCAGGGCATGGGAAGCCCCAGCATTTT. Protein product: CASSLSGHGKPQHF.

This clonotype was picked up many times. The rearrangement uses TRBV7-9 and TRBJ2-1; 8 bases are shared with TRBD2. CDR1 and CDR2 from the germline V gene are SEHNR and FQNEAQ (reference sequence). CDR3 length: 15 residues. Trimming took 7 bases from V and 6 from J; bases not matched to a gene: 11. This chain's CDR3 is CASTTGTSRVNEQFF. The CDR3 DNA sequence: TGTGCCAGCACCACCGGGACTAGTCGGGTCAATGAGCAGTTCTTC.

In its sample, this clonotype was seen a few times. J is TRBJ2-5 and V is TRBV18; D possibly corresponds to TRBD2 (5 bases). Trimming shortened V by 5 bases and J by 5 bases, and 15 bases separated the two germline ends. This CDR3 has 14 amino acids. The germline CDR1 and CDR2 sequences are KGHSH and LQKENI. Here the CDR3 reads CASSVRPPGETQYF. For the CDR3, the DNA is TGTGCCAGCTCAGTTCGCCCCCCGGGGGAGACCCAGTACTTC.

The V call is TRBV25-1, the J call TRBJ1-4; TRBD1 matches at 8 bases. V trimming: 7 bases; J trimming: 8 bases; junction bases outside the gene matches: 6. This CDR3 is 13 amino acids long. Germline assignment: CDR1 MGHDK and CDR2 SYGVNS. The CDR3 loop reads CASTQGAGEKLFF. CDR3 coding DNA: TGTGCCAGCACTCAGGGGGCGGGGGAAAAACTGTTTTTT.

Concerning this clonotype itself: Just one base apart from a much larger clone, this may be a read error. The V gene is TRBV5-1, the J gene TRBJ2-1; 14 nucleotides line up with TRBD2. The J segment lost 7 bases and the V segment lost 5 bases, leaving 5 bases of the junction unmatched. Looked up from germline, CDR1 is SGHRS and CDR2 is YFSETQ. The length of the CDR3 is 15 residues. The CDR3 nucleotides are TGCGCCAGCAGAGACGGGACTAGCGGGAGTAATGAGCAGTTCTTC. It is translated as CASRDGTSGSNEQFF.

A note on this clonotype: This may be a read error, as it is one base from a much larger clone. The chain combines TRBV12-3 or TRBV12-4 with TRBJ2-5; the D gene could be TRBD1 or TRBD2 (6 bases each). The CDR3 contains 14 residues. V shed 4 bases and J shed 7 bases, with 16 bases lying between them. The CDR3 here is CASSSRGPGGTQYF. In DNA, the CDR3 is TGTGCCAGCAGTTCCCGGGGGCCCGGGGGGACCCAGTACTTC.

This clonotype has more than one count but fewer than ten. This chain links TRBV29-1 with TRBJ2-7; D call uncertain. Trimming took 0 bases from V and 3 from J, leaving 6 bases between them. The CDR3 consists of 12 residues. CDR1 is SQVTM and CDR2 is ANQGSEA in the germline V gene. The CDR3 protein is CSVEDRYYEQYF. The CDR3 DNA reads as TGCAGCGTTGAAGACAGGTACTACGAGCAGTACTTC.

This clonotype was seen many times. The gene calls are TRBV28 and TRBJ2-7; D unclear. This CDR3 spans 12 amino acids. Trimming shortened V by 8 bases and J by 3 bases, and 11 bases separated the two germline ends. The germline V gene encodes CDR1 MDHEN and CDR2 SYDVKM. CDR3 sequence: CASGELYYEQYF. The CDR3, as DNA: TGTGCCAGCGGTGAGCTTTACTACGAGCAGTACTTC.

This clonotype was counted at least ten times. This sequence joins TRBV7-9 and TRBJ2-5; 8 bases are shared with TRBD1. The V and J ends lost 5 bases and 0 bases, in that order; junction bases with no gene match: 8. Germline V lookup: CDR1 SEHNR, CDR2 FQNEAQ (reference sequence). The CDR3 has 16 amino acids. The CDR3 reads CASSPRLGQDQETQYF. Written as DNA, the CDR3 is TGTGCCAGCAGCCCCAGATTGGGACAGGACCAAGAGACCCAGTACTTC.

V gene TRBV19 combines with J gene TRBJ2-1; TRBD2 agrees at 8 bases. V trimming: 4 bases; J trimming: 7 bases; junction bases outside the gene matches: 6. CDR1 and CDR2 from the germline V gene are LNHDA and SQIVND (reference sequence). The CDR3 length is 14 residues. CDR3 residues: CASSRTSSANEQFF. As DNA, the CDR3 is TGTGCCAGTAGTAGGACTAGCTCAGCGAATGAGCAGTTCTTC. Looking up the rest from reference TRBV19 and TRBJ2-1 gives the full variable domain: DGGITQSPKYLFRKEGQNVTLSCEQNLNHDAMYWYRQDPGQGLRLIYYSQIVNDFQKGDIAEGYSVSREKKESFPLTVTSAQKNPTAFYLCASSRTSSANEQFFGPGTRLTVL.

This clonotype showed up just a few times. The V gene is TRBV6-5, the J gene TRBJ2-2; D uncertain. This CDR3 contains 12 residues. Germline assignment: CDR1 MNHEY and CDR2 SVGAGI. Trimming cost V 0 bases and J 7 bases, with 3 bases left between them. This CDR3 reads CASSYSIGELFF. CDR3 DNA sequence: TGTGCCAGCAGTTACTCGATCGGGGAGCTGTTTTTT.

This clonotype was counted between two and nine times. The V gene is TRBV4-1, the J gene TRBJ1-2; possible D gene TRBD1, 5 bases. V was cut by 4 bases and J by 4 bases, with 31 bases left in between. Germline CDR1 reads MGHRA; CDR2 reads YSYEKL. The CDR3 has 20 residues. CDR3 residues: CASSRRDGGVSEGGTYGYTF. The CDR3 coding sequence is TGCGCCAGCAGCCGCAGGGACGGAGGGGTATCCGAAGGCGGGACCTATGGCTACACCTTC.